This T cell receptor (beta chain) was recorded in a study of blood T cell repertoires in COVID-19 (dated by TCRdb to 2020 to 2022). As for the study more broadly: Collaborator samples came from the United States, Italy and Spain and covered acute and convalescent phases of COVID-19. The prospective study material was composed of cDNA or gDNA derived from T cells, B-cell-depleted T cells, or PBMCs. The dataset comprised deeply sampled blood TCRbeta repertoires from subjects exposed to, actively infected with, or recovered from COVID-19. The repertoires were released in a freely available public database meant as a resource for research on the immune response to SARS-CoV-2. The samples were drawn from the first 160 participants of the ongoing ImmuneRACE study and from under 1,500 subjects provided by 6 global collaborators. A de-identified subject ID, COVID-19 status, age in years and sex were almost always included in the sample metadata. Where HLA class I and class II types were available, the types were taken from metadata supplied by the sample provider, not from assay-based typing. What the authors observed across the whole study: Clinical and demographic metadata were provided uncurated, with the amount varying by source and participant.

The CDR3 covers 13 residues, taking in both the cysteine and the phenylalanine. Only CDR3 DNA is held: 39 bases, read in frame from base 1. The germline V gene provides CDR1 SNHLY and CDR2 FYNNEI. V and J are trimmed by 6 bases and 10 bases, and the gene matches miss 8 bases of the junction. Enrolling through a virtual design, the prospective study's participants ranged in age from roughly 18 to 100 years and lived across 24 United States geographic areas. In the prospective study, cohorts were assigned on the basis of participant-reported clinical history obtained from a screening survey and a study questionnaire. Recovered participants in ImmuneRACE Cohort 3 were defined by two consecutive negative NP/OP PCR tests, clearance by a healthcare professional, or resolution of symptoms. Mobile phlebotomists in the prospective study collected whole blood, serum and a nasopharyngeal or oropharyngeal swab from every participant. Over a roughly 2-month period, participants in the prospective study had the option of providing additional blood draws and questionnaires. Blood samples from the prospective study were shipped frozen or at room temperature prior to DNA extraction.

TCRbeta CDR3 regions were amplified from genomic DNA using the immunoSEQ Assay, a bias-controlled multiplex PCR. Per the authors' processing: Within the assay, amplification of reference gene primers was used to estimate how many nucleated cells each sample contained. To quantify the absolute abundance of each unique TCRbeta CDR3 rearrangement, sequence reads were collapsed and filtered. For each sample, productive Simpson clonality was calculated by taking the square root of Simpson's diversity index across productive rearrangements. Not all clones reach the TCRdb copy of this immuneACCESS table, which keeps in-frame sequences only. Checked studies attribute under half of the gap to unresolved V genes and leave the rest unexplained. From that table come the V and J calls and clone size; the DNA was used to work out D and trimming. For this sample the table gives about 410,000 clones, of which about nine tenths were detected only once. The top ten clones comprise about 0.6% of the sample.

This clone was recorded only once. The antigen this receptor binds is unknown. One base away there is no much larger clone; base qualities are not given. Sequencing was carried out using PBMCs or T cells enriched from blood (not recorded which). The chain links TRBV2 with TRBJ2-1, with 8 bases matching TRBD2. The sequence was collected from a man aged 18 to 29 who had recovered from COVID-19. The sequence in DNA is TGTGCCAGCAGGTCCAGAACTAGCGGCGAGCAGTTCTTC. Translation gives CASRSRTSGEQFF.